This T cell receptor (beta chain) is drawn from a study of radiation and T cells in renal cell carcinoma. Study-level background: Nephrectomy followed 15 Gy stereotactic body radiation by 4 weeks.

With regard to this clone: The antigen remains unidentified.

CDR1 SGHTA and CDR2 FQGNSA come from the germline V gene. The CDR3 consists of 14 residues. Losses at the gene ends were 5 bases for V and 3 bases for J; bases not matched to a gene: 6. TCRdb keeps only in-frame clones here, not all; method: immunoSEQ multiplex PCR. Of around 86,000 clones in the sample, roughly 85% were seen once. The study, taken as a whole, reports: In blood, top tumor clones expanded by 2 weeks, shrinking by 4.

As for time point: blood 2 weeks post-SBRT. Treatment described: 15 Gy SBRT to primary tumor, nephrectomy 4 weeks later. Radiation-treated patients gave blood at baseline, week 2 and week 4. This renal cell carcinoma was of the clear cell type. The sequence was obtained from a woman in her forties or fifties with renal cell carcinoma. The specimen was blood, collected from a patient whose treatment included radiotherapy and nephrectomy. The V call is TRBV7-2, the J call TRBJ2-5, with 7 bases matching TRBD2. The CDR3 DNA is TGTGCCAGCAGCCCCTTCGGGGGGAAAGAGACCCAGTACTTC. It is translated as CASSPFGGKETQYF.